Listed below are T cell receptor beta chains from one sample, sequenced in a study of Ad26.COV2.S vaccination and SARS-CoV-2 variants. Generated by immunoSEQ multiplex PCR, the TCRdb table keeps only in-frame clones and is missing some. The data hold 380,000 or so clones, with 83% observed a single time. The sequencing used peripheral blood, collected in a trial of Ad26.COV2.S vaccine versus placebo. These TCRs come from a person between 18 and 60 years old who received the Ad26.COV2.S COVID-19 vaccine or a placebo. Each CDR3 is given with its conserved first and last residue. D genes are given only for firm matches. Clone size is given for some rows only: seen once, a few or many times, or a class if the clone is expanded.

j_gene: TRBJ2-3
d_gene: NA
abundance: NA
v_gene: TRBV7-9
CDR3nt: TGTGCCAGCAGCGTCTCCCGCGGGAAGTCAGATACGCAGTATTTT
CDR3aa: CASSVSRGKSDTQYF

j_gene: TRBJ2-1
d_gene: TRBD2
abundance: NA
v_gene: TRBV27
CDR3nt: TGTGCCAGCGCTAGGGAGCTAGCGGGAGTCTTATACAATGAGCAGTTCTTC
CDR3aa: CASARELAGVLYNEQFF

j_gene: TRBJ2-2
d_gene: NA
abundance: NA
v_gene: TRBV24-1
CDR3nt: TGTGCCACCAGTGACAACACCGGGGAGCTGTTTTTT
CDR3aa: CATSDNTGELFF

j_gene: TRBJ2-7
d_gene: TRBD1
abundance: NA
v_gene: TRBV18
CDR3nt: TGTGCCAGCTCAATCTCTGGACAGGCAATACCCTACGAGCAGTACTTC
CDR3aa: CASSISGQAIPYEQYF

j_gene: TRBJ1-1
d_gene: NA
abundance: NA
v_gene: TRBV7-9
CDR3nt: TGTGCCAGCAGCCCGGCAGGAAGTACAGGGAAATCTGAAGCTTTCTTT
CDR3aa: CASSPAGSTGKSEAFF

j_gene: TRBJ2-1
d_gene: NA
abundance: once
v_gene: TRBV7-3
CDR3nt: TGTGCCAGCAGCTTTGGGGGTAGGAATGAGCAGTTCTTC
CDR3aa: CASSFGGRNEQFF

j_gene: TRBJ2-7
d_gene: NA
abundance: NA
v_gene: TRBV4-1
CDR3nt: TGCGCCAGCAGCCAACAGGACAGTTTAGTCTCCTACGAGCAGTACTTC
CDR3aa: CASSQQDSLVSYEQYF

j_gene: TRBJ2-7
d_gene: NA
abundance: NA
v_gene: TRBV6-5
CDR3nt: TGTGCCAGCAGTCACGGTAGCGGCTACGAGCAGTACTTC
CDR3aa: CASSHGSGYEQYF

j_gene: TRBJ1-3
d_gene: NA
abundance: few
v_gene: TRBV29-1
CDR3nt: TGCAGCGTAGTTCTGCAGGGGAAGGCGGACACCATATATTTT
CDR3aa: CSVVLQGKADTIYF

j_gene: TRBJ1-1
d_gene: NA
abundance: few
v_gene: TRBV5-6
CDR3nt: TGTGCCAGCACCCGGGGGTGGACTGAAGCTTTCTTT
CDR3aa: CASTRGWTEAFF

j_gene: TRBJ1-5
d_gene: NA
abundance: NA
v_gene: TRBV6-2/TRBV6-3
CDR3nt: TGTGCCAGCAGTTACAGCTCTCAGGGCAATCAGCCCCAGCATTTT
CDR3aa: CASSYSSQGNQPQHF

j_gene: TRBJ1-2
d_gene: NA
abundance: NA
v_gene: TRBV7-9
CDR3nt: TGTGCCAGCAGCTCGGGAGCGGATGGCTACACCTTC
CDR3aa: CASSSGADGYTF

j_gene: TRBJ1-5
d_gene: TRBD1
abundance: NA
v_gene: TRBV6-2/TRBV6-3
CDR3nt: TGTGCCAGCAGTCTACAGGGGGGAAATCAGCCCCAGCATTTT
CDR3aa: CASSLQGGNQPQHF

j_gene: TRBJ2-3
d_gene: NA
abundance: NA
v_gene: TRBV27
CDR3nt: TGTGCCAGCAGTTTCCAGTCTCCTGATGATACGCAGTATTTT
CDR3aa: CASSFQSPDDTQYF

j_gene: TRBJ1-1
d_gene: NA
abundance: NA
v_gene: TRBV5-1
CDR3nt: TGCGCCAGCAGCTTGCGGGGCACTGAAGCTTTCTTT
CDR3aa: CASSLRGTEAFF

j_gene: TRBJ1-2
d_gene: NA
abundance: NA
v_gene: TRBV6-5
CDR3nt: TGTGCCAGCAGTTCCCCCGCGTCCCTAAGGAGCTATGGCTACACCTTC
CDR3aa: CASSSPASLRSYGYTF

j_gene: TRBJ2-5
d_gene: NA
abundance: NA
v_gene: TRBV6-5
CDR3nt: TGTGCCAGCAGTTATCGGACTCATCAAGAGACCCAGTACTTC
CDR3aa: CASSYRTHQETQYF

j_gene: TRBJ2-7
d_gene: NA
abundance: once
v_gene: TRBV28
CDR3nt: TGTGCCAGCAGCCGCGTGGGCTACGAGCAGTACTTC
CDR3aa: CASSRVGYEQYF

j_gene: TRBJ2-1
d_gene: TRBD2
abundance: NA
v_gene: TRBV5-1
CDR3nt: TGCGCCAGCAGCTCCGGACTAGCGGACTACAATGAGCAGTTCTTC
CDR3aa: CASSSGLADYNEQFF

j_gene: TRBJ2-2
d_gene: NA
abundance: NA
v_gene: TRBV11-2
CDR3nt: TGTGCCAGCAGCCCCGGACAGCTTTACACCGGGGAGCTGTTTTTT
CDR3aa: CASSPGQLYTGELFF

j_gene: TRBJ2-7
d_gene: TRBD2
abundance: once
v_gene: TRBV10-3
CDR3nt: TGTGCCATCAGTGACCAGGCTAGCGGTTCCTACGAGCAGTACTTC
CDR3aa: CAISDQASGSYEQYF

j_gene: TRBJ1-2
d_gene: NA
abundance: NA
v_gene: TRBV2
CDR3nt: TGTGCCAGCAGTGCTGGGTATGATGGCTACACCTTC
CDR3aa: CASSAGYDGYTF

j_gene: TRBJ1-2
d_gene: TRBD1
abundance: NA
v_gene: TRBV10-1
CDR3nt: TGCGCCAGCAGCGACTCGGACAGGGAAGACTATGGCTACACCTTC
CDR3aa: CASSDSDREDYGYTF

j_gene: TRBJ2-5
d_gene: NA
abundance: NA
v_gene: TRBV5-6
CDR3nt: TGTGCCAGCAGCTTAGCCTTGGAGGAGACCCAGTACTTC
CDR3aa: CASSLALEETQYF

j_gene: TRBJ1-2
d_gene: TRBD1
abundance: NA
v_gene: TRBV5-1
CDR3nt: TGCGCCAGCAGCCGGGACAGGGAAAACTATGGCTACACCTTC
CDR3aa: CASSRDRENYGYTF

j_gene: TRBJ1-2
d_gene: NA
abundance: NA
v_gene: TRBV12-5
CDR3nt: TGTGCTAGTGGCTCAGGGTGGTGGGACTATGGCTACACCTTC
CDR3aa: CASGSGWWDYGYTF

j_gene: TRBJ2-3
d_gene: NA
abundance: once
v_gene: TRBV5-1
CDR3nt: TGCGCCAGCAGCTTGGTCGGGGGTTGGGATACGCAGTATTTT
CDR3aa: CASSLVGGWDTQYF

j_gene: TRBJ2-1
d_gene: NA
abundance: NA
v_gene: TRBV5-1
CDR3nt: TGCGCCAGCAGCTTGGTGGCCGCGAGCTCCTACAATGAGCAGTTCTTC
CDR3aa: CASSLVAASSYNEQFF

j_gene: TRBJ1-5
d_gene: NA
abundance: NA
v_gene: TRBV2
CDR3nt: TGTGCCAGCAGTCAGGACCCCGGGGGCAATCAGCCCCAGCATTTT
CDR3aa: CASSQDPGGNQPQHF

j_gene: TRBJ1-6
d_gene: TRBD1
abundance: NA
v_gene: TRBV5-4
CDR3nt: TGTGCCAGCAGCTCGGACAGGTTGGGCCTCCACTTT
CDR3aa: CASSSDRLGLHF

j_gene: TRBJ1-2
d_gene: NA
abundance: NA
v_gene: TRBV12-3/TRBV12-4
CDR3nt: TGTGCCAGCAGTAACCTCTATGGCTACACCTTC
CDR3aa: CASSNLYGYTF

j_gene: TRBJ1-1
d_gene: NA
abundance: NA
v_gene: TRBV7-2
CDR3nt: TGTGCCAGCAGCCCATGGGGGGACTTGAACACTGAAGCTTTCTTT
CDR3aa: CASSPWGDLNTEAFF

j_gene: TRBJ1-4
d_gene: TRBD1
abundance: NA
v_gene: TRBV3-1/TRBV3-2
CDR3nt: TGTGCCAGCCTCGGACAGGGAAATGAAAAACTGTTTTTT
CDR3aa: CASLGQGNEKLFF

j_gene: TRBJ1-5
d_gene: NA
abundance: NA
v_gene: TRBV6-5
CDR3nt: TGTGCCAGCAGTTACCGGGCAGATCAGCCCCAGCATTTT
CDR3aa: CASSYRADQPQHF

j_gene: TRBJ2-1
d_gene: TRBD2
abundance: NA
v_gene: TRBV5-1
CDR3nt: TGCGCCAGTGAAGCGGGGAACGACTACAATGAGCAGTTCTTC
CDR3aa: CASEAGNDYNEQFF

j_gene: TRBJ2-4
d_gene: TRBD1
abundance: NA
v_gene: TRBV7-2
CDR3nt: TGTGCCAGCAGCCCGGGACAGGGGGCATACATTCAGTACTTC
CDR3aa: CASSPGQGAYIQYF

j_gene: TRBJ2-1
d_gene: NA
abundance: once
v_gene: TRBV3-1/TRBV3-2
CDR3nt: TGTGCCAGCAGCCAAGATCGCCCTGAGCAGTTCTTC
CDR3aa: CASSQDRPEQFF

j_gene: TRBJ2-3
d_gene: TRBD1
abundance: NA
v_gene: TRBV27
CDR3nt: TGTGCCAGCAGGCCCCGGGACAGATCCGTAGATACGCAGTATTTT
CDR3aa: CASRPRDRSVDTQYF

j_gene: TRBJ1-1
d_gene: NA
abundance: NA
v_gene: TRBV11-1
CDR3nt: TGTGCCAGCAGCCTAGGAGGGAACACTGAAGCTTTCTTT
CDR3aa: CASSLGGNTEAFF

j_gene: TRBJ2-1
d_gene: NA
abundance: NA
v_gene: TRBV21-1
CDR3nt: TGTGCCAGCAGCAAAACTCACCGGGACAGACAATACAATGAGCAGTTCTTC
CDR3aa: CASSKTHRDRQYNEQFF

j_gene: TRBJ2-2
d_gene: NA
abundance: NA
v_gene: TRBV9
CDR3nt: TGTGCCAGCAGCGTACAGGCTTCTATCACCGGGGAGCTGTTTTTT
CDR3aa: CASSVQASITGELFF

j_gene: TRBJ2-7
d_gene: NA
abundance: NA
v_gene: TRBV18
CDR3nt: TGTGCCAGCTCACCATCAGGGGGACTATACGAAGGGCAGTACTTC
CDR3aa: CASSPSGGLYEGQYF

j_gene: TRBJ2-3
d_gene: TRBD1
abundance: once
v_gene: TRBV7-2
CDR3nt: TGTGCCAGCAGCATGGGACAGAAAATGTCCACAGATACGCAGTATTTT
CDR3aa: CASSMGQKMSTDTQYF